The T cell receptor beta chain under discussion was sequenced for a study of resident and recirculating memory T cells in vitiligo. Study-level background: Epidermis came from shave biopsies of lesional and nonlesional sites, plus PBMCs.

Patients who had received treatment within the previous three months were excluded. Study-wide results and limits: No unique dominant TCR clone was found in vitiligo lesions.

As concerns this clone: The antigen remains undetermined.

This table comes from immunoSEQ multiplex PCR, and its TCRdb copy is limited to in-frame clones, with some not included. The repertoire holds roughly 80,000 clones, with around 90% as singletons. V was shortened by 6 bases and J by 0 bases, with 7 bases between the two germline ends. The CDR3 sequence is 13 residues long. CDR1 is LNHDA, CDR2 SQIVND, per germline (reference sequence). This receptor was taken from a male donor with vitiligo. The J gene is TRBJ2-3, the V gene TRBV19; D may be TRBD1 (6 bases). Sequences were obtained from blood. Here the CDR3 DNA reads TGTGCCAGTAGACAGGGCAGCACAGATACGCAGTATTTT. This translates into CASRQGSTDTQYF.